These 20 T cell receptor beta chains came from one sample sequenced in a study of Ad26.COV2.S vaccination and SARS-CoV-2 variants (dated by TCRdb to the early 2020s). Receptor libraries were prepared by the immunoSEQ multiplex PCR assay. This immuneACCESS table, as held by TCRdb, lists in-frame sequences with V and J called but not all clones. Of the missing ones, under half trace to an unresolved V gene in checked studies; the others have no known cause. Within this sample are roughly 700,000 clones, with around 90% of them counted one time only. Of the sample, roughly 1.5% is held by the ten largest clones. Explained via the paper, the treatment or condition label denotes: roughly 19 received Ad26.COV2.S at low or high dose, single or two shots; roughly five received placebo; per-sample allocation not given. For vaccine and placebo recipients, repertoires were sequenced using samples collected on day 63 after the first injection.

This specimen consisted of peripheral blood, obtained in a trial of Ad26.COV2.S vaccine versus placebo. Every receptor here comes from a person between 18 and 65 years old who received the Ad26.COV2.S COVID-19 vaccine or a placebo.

Written as DNA, the CDR3 is TGTGCCAGCAGTGTACAAGCCTCGGGACCGGCATTCTATGGCTACACCTTC. It translates to CASSVQASGPAFYGYTF. This chain links TRBV6-1 with TRBJ1-2; D is possibly TRBD1 (5 bases). This CDR3 has 17 residues. V was shortened by 4 bases and J by 4 bases, with 22 bases between the two germline ends. Germline V gene data show CDR1 as MNHNS and CDR2 as SASEGT.

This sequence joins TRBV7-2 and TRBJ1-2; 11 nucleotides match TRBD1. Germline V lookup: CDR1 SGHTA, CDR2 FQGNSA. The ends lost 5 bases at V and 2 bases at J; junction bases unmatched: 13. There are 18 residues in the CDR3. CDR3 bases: TGTGCCAGCAGCCCAGTCCCGGGACAGGGGGTTAGAAACTATGGCTACACCTTC. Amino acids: CASSPVPGQGVRNYGYTF.

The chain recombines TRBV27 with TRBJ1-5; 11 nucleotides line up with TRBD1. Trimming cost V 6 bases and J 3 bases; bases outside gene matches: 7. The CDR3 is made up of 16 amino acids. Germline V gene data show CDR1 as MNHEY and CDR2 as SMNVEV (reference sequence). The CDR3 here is CASRIGTGGPNQPQHF. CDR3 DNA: TGTGCCAGCAGGATCGGGACAGGGGGGCCCAATCAGCCCCAGCATTTT.

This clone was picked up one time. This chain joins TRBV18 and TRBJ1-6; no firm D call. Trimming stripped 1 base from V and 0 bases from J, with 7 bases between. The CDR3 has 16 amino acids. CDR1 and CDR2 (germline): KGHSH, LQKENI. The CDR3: CASSPQQSSYNSPLHF. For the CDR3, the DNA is TGTGCCAGCTCACCACAACAGAGCTCCTATAATTCACCCCTCCACTTT.

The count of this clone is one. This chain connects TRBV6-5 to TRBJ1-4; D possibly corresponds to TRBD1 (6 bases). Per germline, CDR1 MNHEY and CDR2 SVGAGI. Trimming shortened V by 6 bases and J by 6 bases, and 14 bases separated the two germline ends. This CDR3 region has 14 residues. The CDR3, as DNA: TGTGCCAGCAGCTTGGACAGACCTTATGAAAAACTGTTTTTT. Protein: CASSLDRPYEKLFF.

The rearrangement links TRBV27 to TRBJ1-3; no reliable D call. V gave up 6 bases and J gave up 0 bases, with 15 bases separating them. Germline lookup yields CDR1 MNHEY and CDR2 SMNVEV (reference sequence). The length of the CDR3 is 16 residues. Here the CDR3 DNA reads TGTGCCAGCAGCCGTACCGGAACGGACTCTGGAAACACCATATATTTT. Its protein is CASSRTGTDSGNTIYF.

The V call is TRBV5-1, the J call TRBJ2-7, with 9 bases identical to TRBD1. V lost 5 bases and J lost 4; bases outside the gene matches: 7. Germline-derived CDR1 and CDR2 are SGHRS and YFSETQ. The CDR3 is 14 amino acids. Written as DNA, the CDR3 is TGCGCCAGCAGATCCGGGACAGGGTCGTACGAGCAGTACTTC. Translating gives CASRSGTGSYEQYF.

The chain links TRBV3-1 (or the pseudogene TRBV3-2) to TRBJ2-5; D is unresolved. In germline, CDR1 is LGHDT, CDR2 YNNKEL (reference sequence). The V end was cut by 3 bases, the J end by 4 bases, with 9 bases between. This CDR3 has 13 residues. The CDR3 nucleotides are TGTGCCAGCAGCCATGATACGGGAGAGACCCAGTACTTC. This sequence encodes CASSHDTGETQYF.

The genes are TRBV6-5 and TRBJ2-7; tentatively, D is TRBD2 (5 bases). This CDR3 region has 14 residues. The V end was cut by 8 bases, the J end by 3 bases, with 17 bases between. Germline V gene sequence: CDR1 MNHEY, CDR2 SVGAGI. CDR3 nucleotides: TGTGCCAGCCGCCTGGCTAGCAAGGACTACGAGCAGTACTTC. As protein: CASRLASKDYEQYF.

The CDR3 nucleotides read TGTGCCAGCAGCTCCCCCGAGGACAGTTTTTCTGGGGCCAACGTCCTGACTTTC. Protein sequence: CASSSPEDSFSGANVLTF. The chain couples TRBV7-6 to TRBJ2-6; tentative D call: TRBD1 (6 bases). The germline V and J ends were trimmed by 4 bases and 1 base, with 17 bases remaining between them. Per germline, CDR1 SGHVS and CDR2 FNYEAQ. The CDR3 is made up of 18 amino acids.

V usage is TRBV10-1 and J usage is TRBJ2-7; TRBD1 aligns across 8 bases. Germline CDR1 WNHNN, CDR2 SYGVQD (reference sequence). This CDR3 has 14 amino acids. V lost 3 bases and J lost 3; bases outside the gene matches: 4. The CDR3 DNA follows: TGCGCCAGCAGTGAACAAACAGGGGGCTACGAGCAGTACTTC. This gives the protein CASSEQTGGYEQYF.

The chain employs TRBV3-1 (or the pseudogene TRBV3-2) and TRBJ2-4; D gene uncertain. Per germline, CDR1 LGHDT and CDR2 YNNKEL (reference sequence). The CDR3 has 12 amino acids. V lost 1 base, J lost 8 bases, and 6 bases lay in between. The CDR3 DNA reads TGTGCCAGCAGCCAAGGTGGGCACATTCAGTACTTC. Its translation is CASSQGGHIQYF.

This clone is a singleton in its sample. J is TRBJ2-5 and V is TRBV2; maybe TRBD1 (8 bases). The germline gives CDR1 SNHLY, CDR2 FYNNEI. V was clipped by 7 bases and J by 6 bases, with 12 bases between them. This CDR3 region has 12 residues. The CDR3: CASKQGGKTQYF. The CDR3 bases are TGTGCCAGCAAACAGGGGGGGAAGACCCAGTACTTC.

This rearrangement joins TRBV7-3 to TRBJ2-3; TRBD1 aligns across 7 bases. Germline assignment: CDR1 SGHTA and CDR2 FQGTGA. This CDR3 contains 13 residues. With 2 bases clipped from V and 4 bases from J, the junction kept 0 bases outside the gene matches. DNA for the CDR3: TGTGCCAGCAGCTTACAGGGGGCAGATACGCAGTATTTT. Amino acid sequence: CASSLQGADTQYF.

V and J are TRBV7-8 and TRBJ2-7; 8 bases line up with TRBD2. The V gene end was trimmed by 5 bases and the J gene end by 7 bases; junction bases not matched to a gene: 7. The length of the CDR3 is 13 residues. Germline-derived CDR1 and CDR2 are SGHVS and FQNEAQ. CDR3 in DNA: TGTGCCAGCAGCGGAGGGACTAGAAGGGAGCAGTACTTC. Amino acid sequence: CASSGGTRREQYF. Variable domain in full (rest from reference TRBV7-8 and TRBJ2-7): GAGVSQSPRYKVAKRGQDVALRCDPISGHVSLFWYQQALGQGPEFLTYFQNEAQLDKSGLPSDRFFAERPEGSVSTLKIQRTQQEDSAVYLCASSGGTRREQYFGPGTRLTVT.

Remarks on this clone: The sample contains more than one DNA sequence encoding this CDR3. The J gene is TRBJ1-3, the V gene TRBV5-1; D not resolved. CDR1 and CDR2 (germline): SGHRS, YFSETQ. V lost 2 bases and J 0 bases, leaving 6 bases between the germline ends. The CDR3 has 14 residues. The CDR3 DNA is TGCGCCAGCAGCTTAGGGCTCTCTGGAAACACCATATATTTT. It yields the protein CASSLGLSGNTIYF.

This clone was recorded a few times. The CDR3 nucleotides are TGCGCCAGCAGCTTGGGGATGACTAGCGGGGCCTACGAGCAGTACTTC. It encodes CASSLGMTSGAYEQYF. The V gene is TRBV5-1, the J gene TRBJ2-7; TRBD2 matches at 11 bases. Germline CDR1 and CDR2: SGHRS and YFSETQ. CDR3 size: 16 residues. The trim removed 0 bases at V and 2 bases at J, leaving 4 bases unmatched.

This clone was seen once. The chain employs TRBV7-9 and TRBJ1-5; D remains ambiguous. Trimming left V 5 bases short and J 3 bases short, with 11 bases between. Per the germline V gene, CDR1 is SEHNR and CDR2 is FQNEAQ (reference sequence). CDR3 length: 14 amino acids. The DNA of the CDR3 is TGTGCCAGCAGCGCCACGGGAAACAATCAGCCCCAGCATTTT. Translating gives CASSATGNNQPQHF.

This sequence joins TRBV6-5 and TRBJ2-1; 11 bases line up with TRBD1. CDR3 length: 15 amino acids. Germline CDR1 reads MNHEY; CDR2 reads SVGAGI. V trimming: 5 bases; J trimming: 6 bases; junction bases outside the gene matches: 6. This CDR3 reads CASSNPGQGGNEQFF. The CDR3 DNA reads TGTGCCAGCAGTAACCCGGGACAGGGGGGCAATGAGCAGTTCTTC.

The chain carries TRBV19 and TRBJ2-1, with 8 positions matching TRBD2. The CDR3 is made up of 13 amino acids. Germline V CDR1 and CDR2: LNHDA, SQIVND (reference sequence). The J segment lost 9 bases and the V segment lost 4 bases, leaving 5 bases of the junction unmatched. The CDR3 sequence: CASSTGLVSEQFF. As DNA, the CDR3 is TGTGCCAGTAGTACGGGACTAGTTTCTGAGCAGTTCTTC.